A selection of T cell receptor beta chains follows, all from one sample in a study of blood T cells in healthy people across ages. TCRdb reanalysed the 5' RACE reads using MiXCR and keeps one entry per CDR3 protein. Among about 1,800,000 distinct CDR3 sequences listed, over 25% were seen once. What was sequenced was blood. These receptors were taken from a woman aged 25 to 39 in good health. CDR3s include the opening cysteine and the closing phenylalanine or tryptophan. The D gene is left open where the match is weak. A clone size is listed for some rows: how often the clone was seen (once, few, many), or a class if it is expanded.

clone_size | d_call | j_call | v_call | cdr3_nt | cdr3_aa
many | TRBD1 | TRBJ2-7 | TRBV29-1 | TGCAGCGCGGACAGGGAACCCTACGAGCAGTACTTC | CSADREPYEQYF
many | . | TRBJ1-2 | TRBV7-2 | TGTGCCAGCAGCTTAATGACGGACGGCTACACCTTC | CASSLMTDGYTF
few | . | TRBJ2-1 | TRBV15 | TGTGCCACCAGCAGAGAACAGGGCTCCTACAATGAGCAGTTCTTC | CATSREQGSYNEQFF
. | . | TRBJ2-1 | TRBV5-1 | TGCGCCAGCAGCTGGGGGGCCGGGGCCGCCAATGAGCAGTTCTTC | CASSWGAGAANEQFF
many | . | TRBJ2-5 | TRBV10-3 | TGTGCCATCAGAGGGACTGAGCAAGAGACCCAGTACTTC | CAIRGTEQETQYF
once | . | TRBJ2-3 | TRBV3-1 | TGTGCCAGCAGCCGGCGAGGTAGGACAGATACGCAGTATTTT | CASSRRGRTDTQYF
. | . | TRBJ2-1 | TRBV11-2 | TGTGCCAGCAGCTTAGACTGGTGGCGGAAGAGCTCCTACAATGAGCAGTTCTTC | CASSLDWWRKSSYNEQFF
. | . | TRBJ2-4 | TRBV5-1 | TGCGCCAGCAGCCTGAAGCCCAGGGTCATTCAGTACTTC | CASSLKPRVIQYF
many | . | TRBJ2-7 | TRBV10-3 | TGTGCCATCAGTGAGTCCTTTCAGACAGAGCAGTACTTC | CAISESFQTEQYF
few | TRBD2 | TRBJ2-2 | TRBV12-5 | TGTGCTAGTGGACGAGGACTAGCGGGCCCCACCGGGGAGCTGTTTTTT | CASGRGLAGPTGELFF
. | TRBD2 | TRBJ2-5 | TRBV20-1 | TGCAGTGCAGACCTACTAGCGGGAGTAGGCGAGACCCAGTACTTC | CSADLLAGVGETQYF
. | TRBD1 | TRBJ1-4 | TRBV5-1 | TGCGCCAGCAGCTTGGATGAAATGAGACAGGGTTATCTGGGAAAACTGTTTTTT | CASSLDEMRQGYLGKLFF
many | TRBD1 | TRBJ2-1 | TRBV6-5 | TGTGCCAGCAGTTACGACGTCCCGGGACAGGGGCAACCCTACAATGAGCAGTTCTTC | CASSYDVPGQGQPYNEQFF
. | . | TRBJ2-7 | TRBV3-1 | TGTGCCAGCAGCCAAGTGTCGAAGGGTACCTACGAGCAGTACTTC | CASSQVSKGTYEQYF
. | . | TRBJ2-3 | TRBV29-1 | TGCAGCGTTGAACGACAGGTTGGCCTTTGGACAGATACGCAGTATTTT | CSVERQVGLWTDTQYF
. | . | TRBJ2-3 | TRBV5-1 | TGCGCCAGCAGTGAGGGGGAAAGGGCAGATACGCAGTATTTT | CASSEGERADTQYF